This TCR beta chain was sequenced during a study of persistence of HIV-infected CD4 T cells. The wider study: Isolated cells were CMV- and HIV-1 Gag-responding CD4+ T cells. Up to about 200 mL blood was drawn at multiple time points; two donors had single-time leukapheresis. Notes on the study in general: Antigen-responding cells were enriched for degenerate expanded CDR3beta sequences.

On this clone: Antigen: not known.

Germline loops: CDR1 SGHRS, CDR2 YFSETQ. Between the trimmed V and J ends, which lost 1 base and 2 bases, there was a span of 9 bases. This CDR3 contains 14 residues. Lysates of CMV-infected fibroblasts at 8 to 10 ug/mL stimulated these cells. Sorted nonresponding memory CD4+ T cells were CD40L-negative, CD69-negative, CD45RO-high. The libraries were made with immunoSEQ version 4 in survey mode. Genomic DNA was diluted to 10 ng/uL, up to roughly 1 ug per sample. The table came from immunoSEQ multiplex PCR; TCRdb's copy has only in-frame clones and leaves some out. There are roughly 34,000 clones in the sample; about 80% occur only once, and 6.4% lies in the top ten.

The receptor was derived from an adult woman with HIV who was CMV-seropositive. The rearrangement uses TRBV5-1 and TRBJ1-1, with no clear D. The sample here was CD4+ T cells sorted from PBMCs after roughly 19-hour stimulation, taken from a patient who received antiretroviral therapy. The CDR3 DNA sequence: TGCGCCAGCAGCTTGATGGACTCTAACACTGAAGCTTTCTTT. Translation: CASSLMDSNTEAFF.